This T cell receptor (beta chain) was captured by sequencing in a study of STAT5B mutations in CD4+ large granular lymphocyte leukemia. The CDR3 is made up of 16 amino acids. The V gene lost 2 bases and the J gene lost 4 bases, with 14 bases spanning the gap. Germline assignment: CDR1 MNHNS and CDR2 SASEGT. The survey-level immunoSEQ assay was used. Original handling: The detection floor for productive clonotype frequency was 2.59 x 10-5. The data were produced by immunoSEQ multiplex PCR, yet TCRdb's version contains in-frame clones alone and is incomplete. The V and J calls and clone size come from that table; D and trimming were worked out from the DNA. Of approximately 32,000 clones in the sample, 70% to 90% were seen once. As for this clone: The antigen remains undetermined.

Overall study results and limits: CD4-sorted patient repertoires seemed more clonal than healthy CD4+ repertoires. 8/27 top patient clones versus 2/35 control clones were TRBV06-family.

This sequence originates from a human donor in good health. This chain uses TRBV6-1 with TRBJ2-2; maybe TRBD2 (5 bases). Sequences were obtained from CD4+ T cells from blood buffy coats. CDR3 nucleotide sequence: TGTGCCAGCAGTGAATTAGAGGGAAGAGGCACCGGGGAGCTGTTTTTT. It is translated as CASSELEGRGTGELFF.